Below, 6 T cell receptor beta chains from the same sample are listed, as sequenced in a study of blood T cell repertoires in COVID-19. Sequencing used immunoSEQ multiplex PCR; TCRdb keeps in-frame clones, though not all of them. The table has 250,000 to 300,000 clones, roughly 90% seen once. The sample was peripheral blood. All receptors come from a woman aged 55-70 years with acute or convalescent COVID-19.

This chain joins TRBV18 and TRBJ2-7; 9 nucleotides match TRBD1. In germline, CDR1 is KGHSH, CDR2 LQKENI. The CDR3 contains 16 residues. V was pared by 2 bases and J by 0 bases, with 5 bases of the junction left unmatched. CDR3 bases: TGTGCCAGCTCACCATCAGCGACAGGGGGCTCCTACGAGCAGTACTTC. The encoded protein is CASSPSATGGSYEQYF.

CDR3 bases: TGTGCCAGCAGTTTGAGGCGAGCGGGAGCGTACGAGCAGTACTTC. It encodes CASSLRRAGAYEQYF. The chain employs TRBV27 and TRBJ2-7, with TRBD2 matching 8 bases. The CDR3 extends over 15 amino acids. CDR1 is MNHEY and CDR2 is SMNVEV in the germline V gene (reference sequence). J gave up 4 bases and V 3 bases, and 8 bases lay outside the gene matches.

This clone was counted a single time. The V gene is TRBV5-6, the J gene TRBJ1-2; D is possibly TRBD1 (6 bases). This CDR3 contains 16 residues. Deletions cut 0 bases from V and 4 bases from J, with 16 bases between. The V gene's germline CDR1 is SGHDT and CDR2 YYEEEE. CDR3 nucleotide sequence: TGTGCCAGCAGCTTGGCCGGGCGGGGGCGAAGCTATGGCTACACCTTC. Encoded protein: CASSLAGRGRSYGYTF.

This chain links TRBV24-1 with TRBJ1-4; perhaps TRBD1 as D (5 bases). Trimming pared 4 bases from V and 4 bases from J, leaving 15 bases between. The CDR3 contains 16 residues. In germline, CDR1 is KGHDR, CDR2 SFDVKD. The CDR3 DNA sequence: TGTGCCACCAGTGAGGCGGGACCCAGAGTTAATGAAAAACTGTTTTTT. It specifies CATSEAGPRVNEKLFF.

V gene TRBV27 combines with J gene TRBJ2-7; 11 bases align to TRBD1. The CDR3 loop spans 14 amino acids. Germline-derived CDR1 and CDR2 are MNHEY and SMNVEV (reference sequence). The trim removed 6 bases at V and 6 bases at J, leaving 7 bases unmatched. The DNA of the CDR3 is TGTGCCAGCAGGGACAGGGGGCTAAGGAGCGAGCAGTACTTC. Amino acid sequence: CASRDRGLRSEQYF.

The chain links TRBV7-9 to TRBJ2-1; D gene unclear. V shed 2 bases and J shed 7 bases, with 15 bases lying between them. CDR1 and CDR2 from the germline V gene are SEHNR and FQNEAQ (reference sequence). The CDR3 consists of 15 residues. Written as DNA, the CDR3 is TGTGCCAGCAGCTTATTCATAGGATCGGAGAATGAGCAGTTCTTC. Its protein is CASSLFIGSENEQFF.